This passage covers 7 T cell receptor beta chains from one sample sequenced in a study of T cells in localized non-small cell lung cancer. TCRdb keeps only in-frame clones here, not all; method: immunoSEQ multiplex PCR. The table has some 22,000 clones, roughly 87% seen once. The sample was peripheral blood, taken before any cancer treatment. Receptors originate from a male donor aged 60 or older with stage I squamous cell lung carcinoma.

The CDR3 nucleotides are TGCAGCGTTGAACGGCAGGGGGACCCCTACGAGCAGTACTTC. Protein sequence: CSVERQGDPYEQYF. V is TRBV29-1 and J is TRBJ2-7; TRBD1 matches at 7 bases. The CDR3 has 14 residues. The V segment lost 2 bases and the J segment 2 bases; nucleotides outside the gene matches: 6. Germline CDR1 SQVTM, CDR2 ANQGSEA.

The chain uses TRBV5-4 and TRBJ2-7; D might be TRBD1 (8 bases). Germline values: CDR1 SGHNT, CDR2 YYREEE (reference sequence). The CDR3 contains 14 residues. Trimming cost V 7 bases and J 0 bases, with 14 bases left between them. The CDR3 region is CASRGDRSSYEQYF. As DNA, the CDR3 is TGTGCCAGCCGGGGGGACAGGAGCTCCTACGAGCAGTACTTC.

The genes are TRBV2 and TRBJ1-5; D is perhaps TRBD1 (6 bases). The CDR3 is 12 amino acids. Trimming took off 6 bases at V and 8 bases at J, with 11 bases between the two ends. Germline V gene sequence: CDR1 SNHLY, CDR2 FYNNEI. The CDR3 region is CASSTGLKPQHF. The CDR3 coding sequence is TGTGCCAGCAGCACAGGGTTGAAGCCCCAGCATTTT.

The chain carries TRBV19 and TRBJ1-2; TRBD1 is a possible D gene (5 bases). Germline CDR1 is LNHDA and CDR2 is SQIVND (reference sequence). The V gene lost 5 bases and the J gene lost 2 bases, with 15 bases spanning the gap. The CDR3 contains 15 residues. The CDR3 sequence is CASSLRGDPNYGYTF. DNA of the CDR3: TGTGCCAGTAGTCTGAGAGGGGACCCAAACTATGGCTACACCTTC.

The chain uses TRBV11-2 and TRBJ2-3, with 12 positions matching TRBD2. The germline gives CDR1 SGHAT, CDR2 FQNNGV. CDR3 length: 18 residues. V gave up 0 bases and J gave up 3 bases; unmatched junction bases: 7. CDR3 DNA sequence: TGTGCCAGCAGCTTAGATGTAGGCCTAGCGGGAGGGACAGATACGCAGTATTTT. Its protein is CASSLDVGLAGGTDTQYF.

The V call is TRBV6-5, the J call TRBJ1-1; the match to TRBD1 covers 8 bases. Germline V gene lookup returns CDR1 MNHEY and CDR2 SVGAGI. This CDR3 has 14 amino acids. Trimming took 6 bases from V and 0 from J; bases not matched to a gene: 3. The CDR3 nucleotides are TGTGCCAGCAGCACGACAGGGGTGAACACTGAAGCTTTCTTT. This gives the protein CASSTTGVNTEAFF.

The count of this clone is one. The J gene is TRBJ2-7, the V gene TRBV4-2; D possibly corresponds to TRBD1 (6 bases). The V end was cut by 3 bases, the J end by 0 bases, with 9 bases between. The CDR3 is 14 residues long. The germline gives CDR1 LGHNA, CDR2 YNFKEQ. The CDR3 reads CASSHRDISYEQYF. Written as DNA, the CDR3 is TGTGCCAGCAGCCACCGGGACATCTCCTACGAGCAGTACTTC.